This T cell receptor beta chain emerged from a study of cytomegalovirus exposure and HLA in healthy donors. PCR amplification relied on 60 Vbeta primers (plus 13 Jbeta primers). TCRdb's copy holds only in-frame clones and misses some; the assay was immunoSEQ multiplex PCR. The sample yields approximately 210,000 clones, 80% to 90% seen once. With 3 bases removed from V and 4 bases from J, the gap between germline ends came to 12 bases. This CDR3 has 14 residues. Germline loops: CDR1 SNHLY, CDR2 FYNNEI. As concerns this clone: Its cognate antigen is unknown.

Study-level points and caveats: The presence/absence work took it that sequencing depth was about the same across donors. It was approximately 150 TCR beta chains that were listed as cytomegalovirus-associated.

The sequencing sample was made of PBMCs. The clonotype originates from a man aged 25 to 45 in good health and CMV-seronegative. The rearrangement uses TRBV2 and TRBJ1-2, with D possibly TRBD1 on 5 matching bases. Here the CDR3 reads CASSELGGTYGYTF. The CDR3 DNA sequence: TGTGCCAGCAGTGAGTTGGGCGGGACCTATGGCTACACCTTC.